This TCR beta chain was identified in a study of blood T cell repertoires in COVID-19. In the study overall: Nucleic acid was either cDNA or gDNA, and it came from T cells, B-cell-depleted T cells, or PBMCs.

Original analysis: Estimation of nucleated cell counts was performed using reference gene primer amplification. The repertoire was sequenced with immunoSEQ multiplex PCR; TCRdb's copy has only in-frame clones and lacks some. For V, J and clone size, that table is used; D and trimming come from the DNA. The sample gives a few hundred thousand clones, about 83% of which show up once; about 1.2% is in the top ten. The ends were cut back, 1 base at V and 0 bases at J, with 11 bases in the middle. Germline values: CDR1 SQVTM, CDR2 ANQGSEA. The length of the CDR3 is 15 residues. This TCR was sampled from a woman aged 45-60 years with acute or convalescent COVID-19. The chain carries TRBV29-1 and TRBJ2-3; D may be TRBD2 (5 bases). Input material: peripheral blood. The CDR3 DNA reads as TGCAGCGTTGAAGGATCAGCGGAGAGCACAGATACGCAGTATTTT. Amino acid sequence: CSVEGSAESTDTQYF.